These T cell receptor beta chains were read from a single sample in a study of cytomegalovirus exposure and HLA in healthy donors. The data were produced by immunoSEQ multiplex PCR, yet TCRdb's version contains in-frame clones alone and is incomplete. The sample includes over 65,000 clones, more than 75% of them seen just once. The sequencing input was PBMCs. Every receptor here comes from a woman aged 40 to 55 in good health and CMV-seropositive. Both conserved end residues are part of each CDR3. D genes are given only for firm matches. Part of the rows lack a size; the others show once, few, many or a class for expanded clones.

CDR3aa	CDR3nt	len	d_gene	v_gene	abundance	j_gene
CATSRDGPGGNEQFF	TGTGCCACCAGCAGAGATGGGCCCGGTGGCAATGAGCAGTTCTTC	15	.	TRBV15	.	TRBJ2-1
CASSLIGRTGEETQYF	TGTGCCAGCAGTTTAATAGGCCGGACAGGGGAAGAGACCCAGTACTTC	16	TRBD1	TRBV28	.	TRBJ2-5
CASSVSGKSYNEQFF	TGCGCCAGCAGCGTTAGCGGGAAGTCCTACAATGAGCAGTTCTTC	15	TRBD2	TRBV4-3	once	TRBJ2-1
CASSQGGAGSGNTIYF	TGCGCCAGCAGCCAAGGCGGGGCAGGATCTGGAAACACCATATATTTT	16	.	TRBV4-3	.	TRBJ1-3
CASSYFPSGTDTQYF	TGTGCCAGCAGCTATTTTCCTAGCGGCACAGATACGCAGTATTTT	15	.	TRBV7-6	.	TRBJ2-3
CASLSGGAGQPQHF	TGTGCCAGTTTGTCAGGGGGCGCAGGGCAGCCCCAGCATTTT	14	TRBD1	TRBV28	few	TRBJ1-5
CSVASRTGRDEQYF	TGCAGCGTGGCCTCCAGGACAGGTCGCGACGAGCAGTACTTC	14	TRBD1	TRBV29-1	few	TRBJ2-7
CAWKTGGSYGYTF	TGTGCCTGGAAGACAGGGGGAAGCTATGGCTACACCTTC	13	TRBD1	TRBV30	once	TRBJ1-2
CASSQDRGGEAFF	TGCGCCAGCAGCCAAGATAGGGGGGGGGAAGCTTTCTTT	13	.	TRBV4-3	.	TRBJ1-1
CASSLLQQGEIYGYTF	TGTGCCAGCAGCTTGCTCCAGCAGGGGGAGATTTATGGCTACACCTTC	16	TRBD1	TRBV5-6	.	TRBJ1-2
CASSPRSGGETQYF	TGTGCCAGCTCCCCCAGGTCGGGAGGTGAGACCCAGTACTTC	14	TRBD2	TRBV18	.	TRBJ2-5
CASSVKGDRFTEAFF	TGTGCCAGCAGCGTGAAGGGGGACAGGTTCACTGAAGCTTTCTTT	15	TRBD1	TRBV9	.	TRBJ1-1
CASSRDRADEQYF	TGTGCCAGCAGCCGGGACAGGGCTGACGAGCAGTACTTC	13	TRBD1	TRBV9	.	TRBJ2-7
CAHRGNTEAFF	TGTGCCCATAGAGGAAACACTGAAGCTTTCTTT	11	.	TRBV28	once	TRBJ1-1
CASSFRQGNYEQYF	TGTGCCAGCAGCTTCCGACAGGGCAACTACGAGCAGTACTTC	14	TRBD1	TRBV7-9	.	TRBJ2-7
CASSLDLRVYGYTF	TGTGCCAGCAGCTTAGATCTGAGGGTATATGGCTACACCTTC	14	.	TRBV11-2	.	TRBJ1-2
CASSGRLEGSTDTQYF	TGTGCCAGCAGTGGGCGACTAGAAGGGTCCACAGATACGCAGTATTTT	16	.	TRBV27	.	TRBJ2-3
CASSEALGLGETQYF	TGTGCCAGCAGTGAAGCTCTGGGGCTGGGGGAGACCCAGTACTTC	15	.	TRBV6-1	few	TRBJ2-5
CASSYSYRAGYGYTF	TGTGCCAGCAGTTACTCGTACAGGGCCGGATATGGCTACACCTTC	15	.	TRBV6-5	few	TRBJ1-2
CASSDRVHQPQHF	TGTGCCAGCTCTGACAGGGTCCACCAGCCCCAGCATTTT	13	TRBD1	TRBV27	.	TRBJ1-5
CASSTRGPDEQYF	TGTGCCAGTAGTACGAGGGGGCCGGACGAGCAGTACTTC	13	TRBD1	TRBV19	.	TRBJ2-7
CAWNRARQGHYGYTF	TGTGCCTGGAATCGGGCCCGACAGGGCCACTATGGCTACACCTTC	15	TRBD1	TRBV30	.	TRBJ1-2
CASSGTSGNEQFF	TGTGCCAGCTCAGGGACTAGCGGAAATGAGCAGTTCTTC	13	TRBD2	TRBV18	.	TRBJ2-1
CASSPTLAGVGEQYF	TGTGCCAGCTCACCAACACTAGCGGGAGTGGGCGAGCAGTACTTC	15	TRBD2	TRBV18	.	TRBJ2-7
CASSRTSGGGNTQYF	TGTGCCAGCAGTCGCACTAGCGGGGGGGGAAATACGCAGTATTTT	15	TRBD2	TRBV2	.	TRBJ2-3
CASRGDLASPNEQFF	TGTGCCAGCAGAGGTGATTTGGCTAGCCCCAATGAGCAGTTCTTC	15	.	TRBV14	few	TRBJ2-1
CASSYQASGGETQYF	TGTGCCAGCAGTTATCAGGCTAGCGGAGGGGAGACCCAGTACTTC	15	TRBD2	TRBV6-6	.	TRBJ2-5
CASSLERDTEAFF	TGTGCCAGCAGCTTAGAGAGAGACACTGAAGCTTTCTTT	13	.	TRBV7-6	.	TRBJ1-1
CASTKDRDEQYF	TGTGCCAGCACCAAGGACAGGGACGAGCAGTACTTC	12	TRBD1	TRBV5-4	once	TRBJ2-7
CAKRRTDSYEQYF	TGTGCCAAACGAAGGACAGATTCCTACGAGCAGTACTTC	13	.	TRBV2	.	TRBJ2-7
CASSVVGSGGVNEQFF	TGTGCCAGCAGCGTAGTGGGTAGCGGGGGTGTCAATGAGCAGTTCTTC	16	TRBD2	TRBV9	.	TRBJ2-1
CASSGTSGVGEQFF	TGTGCCAGCAGTGGGACTAGCGGCGTGGGCGAGCAGTTCTTC	14	TRBD2	TRBV2	.	TRBJ2-1
CASSPLKLYSNQPQHF	TGTGCCAGCTCACCACTTAAGCTTTATAGCAATCAGCCCCAGCATTTT	16	.	TRBV18	.	TRBJ1-5
CASSLGLGYTF	TGTGCCAGCAGCTTAGGCCTAGGCTACACCTTC	11	.	TRBV7-9	.	TRBJ1-2
CASRPGHRTNTEAFF	TGTGCCAGCAGACCGGGACACCGGACGAACACTGAAGCTTTCTTT	15	.	TRBV2	.	TRBJ1-1
CASSEWGGAEAFF	TGTGCCAGCAGTGAATGGGGCGGCGCTGAAGCTTTCTTT	13	.	TRBV6-1	.	TRBJ1-1
CASIRGLGETQYF	TGTGCCAGCATCAGAGGGTTGGGAGAGACCCAGTACTTC	13	.	TRBV7-2	.	TRBJ2-5
CASSPSFGKNTEAFF	TGTGCCAGCAGCCCTTCTTTCGGGAAGAACACTGAAGCTTTCTTT	15	.	TRBV11-3	few	TRBJ1-1
CASTPLTGDYEQYF	TGTGCCAGCACCCCACTGACAGGGGACTACGAGCAGTACTTC	14	TRBD1	TRBV28	.	TRBJ2-7
CASSGPGQGHYGYTF	TGTGCCAGCAGTGGACCGGGACAGGGTCACTATGGCTACACCTTC	15	TRBD1	TRBV25-1	.	TRBJ1-2
CASSLVESSNYGYTF	TGTGCCAGCAGCTTAGTGGAGTCTTCCAACTATGGCTACACCTTC	15	.	TRBV7-9	.	TRBJ1-2
CASSLGGFLYEQYF	TGTGCCAGCAGCTTGGGAGGCTTTCTCTACGAGCAGTACTTC	14	.	TRBV5-4	.	TRBJ2-7
CASSSGGVAKNIQYF	TGTGCCAGCAGTTCCGGGGGGGTCGCCAAAAACATTCAGTACTTC	15	TRBD2	TRBV6-6	.	TRBJ2-4
CASSLGRAGGPQETQYF	TGTGCCAGCAGCTTAGGTCGGGCGGGGGGCCCTCAAGAGACCCAGTACTTC	17	TRBD2	TRBV7-6	few	TRBJ2-5
CSVEVGAGNEQYF	TGCAGCGTCGAGGTGGGGGCAGGGAACGAGCAGTACTTC	13	.	TRBV29-1	few	TRBJ2-7
CASGTDSQETQYF	TGTGCTAGTGGCACCGACAGTCAAGAGACCCAGTACTTC	13	.	TRBV12-5	.	TRBJ2-5
CASSSQGAIEQYF	TGTGCCAGCAGTTCACAGGGGGCCATCGAGCAGTACTTC	13	TRBD1	TRBV27	once	TRBJ2-7
CASSLLAGVRNEQFF	TGTGCCAGCAGCTTACTAGCGGGAGTTAGAAATGAGCAGTTCTTC	15	TRBD2	TRBV11-3	few	TRBJ2-1
CASRGNRGDYEQYF	TGTGCCAGCCGGGGCAACAGGGGTGACTACGAGCAGTACTTC	14	TRBD1	TRBV2	.	TRBJ2-7
CASSVVDRSHYNEQFF	TGTGCCAGCAGCGTAGTCGACAGGTCCCATTACAATGAGCAGTTCTTC	16	.	TRBV9	.	TRBJ2-1
CASSGGTLRHHYNEQFF	TGTGCCAGCAGCGGAGGGACTCTAAGACACCACTACAATGAGCAGTTCTTC	17	.	TRBV21-1	.	TRBJ2-1
CASSFPGASPNNEQFF	TGCGCCAGCAGCTTTCCAGGGGCGTCCCCAAACAATGAGCAGTTCTTC	16	.	TRBV5-1	.	TRBJ2-1
CASSTRDRGFYGYTF	TGTGCCAGCAGTACACGGGACAGGGGGTTCTATGGCTACACCTTC	15	TRBD1	TRBV27	.	TRBJ1-2